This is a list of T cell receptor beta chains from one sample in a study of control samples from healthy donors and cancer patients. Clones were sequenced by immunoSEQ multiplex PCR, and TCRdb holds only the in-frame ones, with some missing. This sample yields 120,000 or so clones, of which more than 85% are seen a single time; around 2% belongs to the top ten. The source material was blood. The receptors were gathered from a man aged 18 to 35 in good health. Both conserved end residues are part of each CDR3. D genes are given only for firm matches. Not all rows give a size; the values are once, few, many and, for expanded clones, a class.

DNA: TGTGCCAGCAGTTTCAACTCGGTGCAGTACTTC
CDR3: CASSFNSVQYF
D: .
V: TRBV12-3/TRBV12-4
J: TRBJ2-7
size: .

DNA: TGTGCCAGCAGTGACCGGGACAGGGCCACAGATACGCAGTATTTT
CDR3: CASSDRDRATDTQYF
D: TRBD1
V: TRBV6-4
J: TRBJ2-3
size: few

DNA: TGTGCCAGCAGCGGCAGGACGGGTGAAGCTTTCTTT
CDR3: CASSGRTGEAFF
D: .
V: TRBV3-1/TRBV3-2
J: TRBJ1-1
size: few

DNA: TGTGCCAGCAGCTCCGGGGCCCAGTCCTACGAGCAGTACTTC
CDR3: CASSSGAQSYEQYF
D: .
V: TRBV7-8
J: TRBJ2-7
size: few

DNA: TGTGCCAGCAGCCTATCCCGGAGCGAGCAGTACTTC
CDR3: CASSLSRSEQYF
D: .
V: TRBV3-1/TRBV3-2
J: TRBJ2-7
size: .

DNA: TGTGCCATCAGCTCCGACTCGGGTCAGTTCTTC
CDR3: CAISSDSGQFF
D: .
V: TRBV10-3
J: TRBJ2-1
size: .

DNA: TGTGCCAGCACCCACAGGGGCCTCACAGATACGCAGTATTTT
CDR3: CASTHRGLTDTQYF
D: TRBD1
V: TRBV25-1
J: TRBJ2-3
size: once

DNA: TGTGCCAGTAGCTCTTTGCAGGGAGACACCGGGGAGCTGTTTTTT
CDR3: CASSSLQGDTGELFF
D: .
V: TRBV19
J: TRBJ2-2
size: .

DNA: TGTGCCAGCAGTTTAGATTGGAAGTACGAGCAGTACTTC
CDR3: CASSLDWKYEQYF
D: .
V: TRBV27
J: TRBJ2-7
size: few

DNA: TGTGCCAGCAGTGCTTCCTCCCGGGACAGGGGTTCACCCCTCCACTTT
CDR3: CASSASSRDRGSPLHF
D: TRBD1
V: TRBV6-1
J: TRBJ1-6
size: .

DNA: TGCAGCGTTGAAGATCGTAGTCCATTTTATGAGCAGTTCTTC
CDR3: CSVEDRSPFYEQFF
D: .
V: TRBV29-1
J: TRBJ2-1
size: .

DNA: TGTGCCTCGGGACGAGGGGATGGCTACACCTTC
CDR3: CASGRGDGYTF
D: .
V: TRBV28
J: TRBJ1-2
size: .

DNA: TGCAGTGCTAGTCTACTGACAGGGGCCACCAGCTCCTACGAGCAGTACTTC
CDR3: CSASLLTGATSSYEQYF
D: TRBD1
V: TRBV20-1
J: TRBJ2-7
size: few

DNA: TGTGCCAGCAGCTTAGGTGGGGATTTTTTTTACGAGCAGTACTTC
CDR3: CASSLGGDFFYEQYF
D: .
V: TRBV13
J: TRBJ2-7
size: .

DNA: TGCGCCAGCCAAAGGGTAGCGGGAGGGCGCGATGAGCAGTTCTTC
CDR3: CASQRVAGGRDEQFF
D: TRBD2
V: TRBV5-1
J: TRBJ2-1
size: .

DNA: TGTGCCTGGATCCACATAGGAGGACCCCAGTATTTT
CDR3: CAWIHIGGPQYF
D: .
V: TRBV30
J: TRBJ2-3
size: .

DNA: TGTGCCAGCAGCTTAGATCTGTTATCCAGGGGTTACGCTTTCTTT
CDR3: CASSLDLLSRGYAFF
D: .
V: TRBV11-2
J: TRBJ1-1
size: .

DNA: TGTGCCAGCAGCCAACCTTTAGGCTCCAGCTCCTACAATGAGCAGTTCTTC
CDR3: CASSQPLGSSSYNEQFF
D: .
V: TRBV2
J: TRBJ2-1
size: .

DNA: TGTGCCACCGAACTAGGCCGGGAGGGCCGAAGGGAGCAGTACTTC
CDR3: CATELGREGRREQYF
D: TRBD2
V: TRBV24-1
J: TRBJ2-7
size: .

DNA: TGTGCCAGCAGTTTATCGAGCCCAGATTCCTACGAGCAGTACTTC
CDR3: CASSLSSPDSYEQYF
D: .
V: TRBV27
J: TRBJ2-7
size: .

DNA: TGTGCCAGCAGTTCATCCCCGAACACTGAAGCTTTCTTT
CDR3: CASSSSPNTEAFF
D: .
V: TRBV27
J: TRBJ1-1
size: .

DNA: TGTGCCACCAGCAGAAGGACAGCCTCTGGAAACACCATATATTTT
CDR3: CATSRRTASGNTIYF
D: .
V: TRBV15
J: TRBJ1-3
size: .

DNA: TGTGCCAGCAGCCTCGACAGGGTTAATGAAAAACTGTTTTTT
CDR3: CASSLDRVNEKLFF
D: TRBD1
V: TRBV7-9
J: TRBJ1-4
size: once

DNA: TGTGCCACCAGTGGACCCTATAGGGGCAATGAGCAGTTCTTC
CDR3: CATSGPYRGNEQFF
D: .
V: TRBV24-1
J: TRBJ2-1
size: .

DNA: TGTGCCAGCAGAGCCCGGGACAGGGAGGCTTTCTTT
CDR3: CASRARDREAFF
D: TRBD1
V: TRBV27
J: TRBJ1-1
size: .

DNA: TGTGCCAGCAGTTACGGCTACGGAAGCGGGAACACTGAAGCTTTCTTT
CDR3: CASSYGYGSGNTEAFF
D: .
V: TRBV6-5
J: TRBJ1-1
size: .

DNA: TGTGCCAGCAGTTTGACTAGCGGAGGATACAATGAGCAGTTCTTC
CDR3: CASSLTSGGYNEQFF
D: TRBD2
V: TRBV7-2
J: TRBJ2-1
size: .

DNA: TGTGCCAGCAGCCAAGAAAGGAGGTGCTGCTCCTACAATGAGCAGTTCTTC
CDR3: CASSQERRCCSYNEQFF
D: .
V: TRBV3-1/TRBV3-2
J: TRBJ2-1
size: .

DNA: TGTGCCAGCAGCTTAGGTAGCGGGAGCAGGTTCTTC
CDR3: CASSLGSGSRFF
D: TRBD2
V: TRBV5-6
J: TRBJ2-1
size: once

DNA: TGTGCCAGCAGTCCAATCGGGACTACCGGCTACAATGAGCAGTTCTTC
CDR3: CASSPIGTTGYNEQFF
D: TRBD2
V: TRBV25-1
J: TRBJ2-1
size: .

DNA: TGTGCCAGCAGTTACCGGGGGAGTCAGCCCCAGCATTTT
CDR3: CASSYRGSQPQHF
D: .
V: TRBV6-5
J: TRBJ1-5
size: .

DNA: TGCGCCAGCAGTGAGTCTTCGGGACTCAGCACAGATACGCAGTATTTT
CDR3: CASSESSGLSTDTQYF
D: .
V: TRBV10-2
J: TRBJ2-3
size: .

DNA: TGTGCCAGCACGACTAGCGGGAGGTCTTTAGGAGAGACCCAGTACTTC
CDR3: CASTTSGRSLGETQYF
D: TRBD2
V: TRBV5-6
J: TRBJ2-5
size: .

DNA: TGTGCCAGCTCACCCCCCGGACAGCCAGCCTTCAGGACCCAGTACTTC
CDR3: CASSPPGQPAFRTQYF
D: .
V: TRBV18
J: TRBJ2-5
size: once

DNA: TGTGCCAGTAGTATCGGGCCCCCTCGGAACTATGGCTACACCTTC
CDR3: CASSIGPPRNYGYTF
D: .
V: TRBV19
J: TRBJ1-2
size: .

DNA: TGTGCCACCGCAGGGGACAGGGGGCTCAATGAGCAGTTCTTC
CDR3: CATAGDRGLNEQFF
D: TRBD1
V: TRBV24-1
J: TRBJ2-1
size: .

DNA: TGTGCCAGCAGCTTAGAAGTGGTGGAACTGTTTTTT
CDR3: CASSLEVVELFF
D: .
V: TRBV7-9
J: TRBJ1-4
size: .

DNA: TGCGCCAGCAGTGACGGCGGGAGCTCCTACGAGCAGTACTTC
CDR3: CASSDGGSSYEQYF
D: TRBD2
V: TRBV10-1
J: TRBJ2-7
size: .

DNA: TGTGCCAGCACTTCACACTCCTTCTATTCCTACAATGAGCAGTTCTTC
CDR3: CASTSHSFYSYNEQFF
D: .
V: TRBV7-6
J: TRBJ2-1
size: .

DNA: TGTGCCAGCAGCTCCTGGGGGGATTCTTCACCCCTCCACTTT
CDR3: CASSSWGDSSPLHF
D: .
V: TRBV9
J: TRBJ1-6
size: .